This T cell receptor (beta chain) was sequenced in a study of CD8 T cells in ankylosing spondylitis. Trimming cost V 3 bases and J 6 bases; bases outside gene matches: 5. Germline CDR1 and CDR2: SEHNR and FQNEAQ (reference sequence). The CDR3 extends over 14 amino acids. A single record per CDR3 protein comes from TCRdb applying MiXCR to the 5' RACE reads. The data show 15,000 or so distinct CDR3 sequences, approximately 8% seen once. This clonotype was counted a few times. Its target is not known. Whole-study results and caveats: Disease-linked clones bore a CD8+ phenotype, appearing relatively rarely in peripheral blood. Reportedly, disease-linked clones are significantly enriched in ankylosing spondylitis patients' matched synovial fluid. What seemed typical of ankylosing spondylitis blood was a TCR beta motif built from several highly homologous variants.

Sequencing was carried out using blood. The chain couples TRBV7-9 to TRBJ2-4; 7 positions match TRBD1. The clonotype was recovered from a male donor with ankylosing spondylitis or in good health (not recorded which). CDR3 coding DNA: TGTGCCAGCAGCTTGGTTCCAGGGGGAAACATTCAGTACTTC. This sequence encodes CASSLVPGGNIQYF.